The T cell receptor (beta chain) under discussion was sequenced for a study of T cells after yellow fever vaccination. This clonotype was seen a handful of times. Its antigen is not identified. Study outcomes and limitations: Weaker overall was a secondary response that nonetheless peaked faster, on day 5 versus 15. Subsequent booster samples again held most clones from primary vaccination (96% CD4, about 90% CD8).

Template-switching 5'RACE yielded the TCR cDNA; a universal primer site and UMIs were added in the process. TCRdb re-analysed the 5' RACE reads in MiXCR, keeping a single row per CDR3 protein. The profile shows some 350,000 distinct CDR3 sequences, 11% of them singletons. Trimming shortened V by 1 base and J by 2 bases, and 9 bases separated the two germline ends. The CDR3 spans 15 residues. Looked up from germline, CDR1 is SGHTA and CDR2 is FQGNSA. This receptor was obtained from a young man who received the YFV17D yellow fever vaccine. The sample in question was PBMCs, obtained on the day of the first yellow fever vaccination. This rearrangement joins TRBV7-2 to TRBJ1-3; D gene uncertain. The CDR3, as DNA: TGTGCCAGCAGCTTAGACACCGGGGCTGGAAACACCATATATTTT. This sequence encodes CASSLDTGAGNTIYF.